A single sample gave rise to the 21 T cell receptor beta chains below, sequenced in a study of regulatory T cells in long-lasting Graves disease (dated by TCRdb to the early 2020s). What the time point label conveys for this sample: persistent/refractory GD, antithyroid drugs over 5 years with positive TRAb. For both TCR sequencing and RNA sequencing, RNA was extracted from PBMCs in TRIzol. Preparation of the library involved multiplex PCR. The listed sequencing device is Illumina HiSeq 4000. TCR beta libraries were built with iRepertoire HTBI primers and Arm-PCR amplification of CDR3 regions. In TCRdb, the public reads were trimmed at Q25 with fastp and aligned with MiXCR, with productive beta chains retained. Rows merge per CDR3 protein into single entries with the most common DNA and genes. The sample table records almost 350,000 distinct CDR3 sequences; roughly a fifth of these occur just once. The top ten clonotypes cover 25% to 35% of the sample.

The material sequenced was peripheral blood mononuclear cells (PBMCs), taken when the disease was refractory, from a patient treated with antithyroid drugs. These TCRs come from a female donor with Graves disease.

This clonotype appeared many times. This sequence joins TRBV2 and TRBJ1-1; D is uncertain. Germline V gives CDR1 SNHLY, CDR2 FYNNEI. The V end was cut by 0 bases, the J end by 0 bases, with 11 bases between. The CDR3 has 16 amino acids. The CDR3: CASSEAAGPMNTEAFF. CDR3 sequence (DNA): TGTGCCAGCAGTGAAGCGGCAGGACCCATGAACACTGAAGCTTTCTTT.

The J gene is TRBJ1-6, the V gene TRBV30; D unresolved. V was trimmed by 3 bases and J by 5 bases, leaving 8 bases between them. The CDR3 consists of 13 residues. Germline V gene sequence: CDR1 GTSNPN, CDR2 SVGIG (reference sequence). CDR3 DNA: TGTGCCTGGAGCGGGCAAAATAATTCACCCCTCCACTTT. This gives the protein CAWSGQNNSPLHF.

This clonotype has ten or more counts. The J gene is TRBJ1-6, the V gene TRBV6-1, with D possibly being TRBD1 (6 bases). This CDR3 has 15 residues. Trimming took off 5 bases at V and 9 bases at J, with 17 bases between the two ends. Germline-derived CDR1 and CDR2 are MNHNS and SASEGT. The DNA of the CDR3 is TGTGCCAGCAGTACAGGACAGTCCCCTGGTTCACCCCTCCACTTT. Translated, it gives CASSTGQSPGSPLHF.

This rearrangement joins TRBV24-1 to TRBJ1-5; D gene ambiguous. The V end lost 5 bases, the J end lost 7 bases, and 8 bases lay between the germline ends. CDR1 KGHDR and CDR2 SFDVKD come from the germline V gene. CDR3 length: 12 residues. The CDR3, as DNA: TGTGCCACCAGTGGGGCGGGGCAGCCCCAGCATTTT. Residues: CATSGAGQPQHF.

This clonotype has at least ten counts. This chain uses TRBV12-3 or TRBV12-4 with TRBJ2-5; D is undetermined. Trimming stripped 3 bases from V and 5 bases from J, with 13 bases between. This CDR3 contains 14 residues. The CDR3 reads CASSFWATEETQYF. The DNA of the CDR3 is TGTGCCAGCAGTTTTTGGGCTACAGAGGAGACCCAGTACTTC.

This clonotype was recorded at least ten times. The chain joins TRBV6-1 to TRBJ1-1; D gene ambiguous. Trimming took 6 bases from V and 0 from J, leaving 20 bases between them. There are 17 residues in the CDR3. Germline CDR1 and CDR2: MNHNS and SASEGT. In nucleotides, the CDR3 is TGTGCCAGCAGGCTTACCCATAACGCGCGGGTGAACACTGAAGCTTTCTTT. This gives the protein CASRLTHNARVNTEAFF.

V usage is TRBV20-1 and J usage is TRBJ2-7; TRBD2 matches at 11 bases. Germline CDR1 and CDR2: DFQATT and SNEGSKA (reference sequence). This CDR3 region has 12 residues. V trimming: 5 bases; J trimming: 4 bases; junction bases outside the gene matches: 1. CDR3 bases: TGCAGTGCTCGGACTAGCGGGTACGAGCAGTACTTC. Its translation: CSARTSGYEQYF.

The chain recombines TRBV6-2 or TRBV6-3 with TRBJ2-7, with D unclear. V was shortened by 7 bases and J by 3 bases, with 16 bases between the two germline ends. The germline V gene encodes CDR1 MNHEY and CDR2 SVGEGT. The CDR3 spans 14 residues. CDR3 in amino acids: CASIKDKSHYEQYF. CDR3 DNA: TGTGCCAGCATCAAGGATAAGTCCCACTACGAGCAGTACTTC.

The gene calls are TRBV7-2 and TRBJ2-2; unclear D gene. Germline lookup yields CDR1 SGHTA and CDR2 FQGNSA. Trimming pared 4 bases from V and 5 bases from J, leaving 8 bases between. The CDR3 is 13 amino acids. The CDR3 region is CASSSRATGELFF. The CDR3 DNA is TGTGCCAGCAGCTCCCGGGCGACCGGGGAGCTGTTTTTT. Filled out from reference TRBV7-2 and TRBJ2-2, the complete variable domain reads GAGVSQSPSNKVTEKGKDVELRCDPISGHTALYWYRQSLGQGLEFLIYFQGNSAPDKSGLPSDRFSAERTGGSVSTLTIQRTQQEDSAVYLCASSSRATGELFFGEGSRLTVL.

This clonotype was counted at least ten times. The chain links TRBV6-8 to TRBJ2-5; 13 positions agree with TRBD2. V shed 0 bases, J shed 0 bases, and the junction held 7 bases outside the gene matches. CDR3 length equals 19 residues. Germline lookup yields CDR1 MNHGY and CDR2 SAAAGT. CDR3 nucleotides: TGTGCCAGCAGTTACTCAACTAGCGGGGGGGCCGAAAACCAAGAGACCCAGTACTTC. Amino acid sequence: CASSYSTSGGAENQETQYF.

Ten or more counts support this clonotype. This chain connects TRBV6-6 to TRBJ2-7, with a weak D call TRBD2 (6 bases). The CDR3 totals 16 residues. The germline V and J ends were trimmed by 0 bases and 1 base, with 13 bases remaining between them. CDR1 is MNHNY and CDR2 is SVGAGI in the germline V gene (reference sequence). CDR3 loop: CASSYSSAGSSYEQYF. CDR3 nucleotide sequence: TGTGCCAGCAGTTACTCGAGTGCCGGGAGTTCCTACGAGCAGTACTTC.

The V call is TRBV7-2, the J call TRBJ2-1; D unresolved. The CDR3 extends over 13 amino acids. Deletions cut 5 bases from V and 8 bases from J, with 13 bases between. In germline, CDR1 is SGHTA, CDR2 FQGNSA. The DNA of the CDR3 is TGTGCCAGCAGCGCCTACAGTTCCCATGAGCAGTTCTTC. This sequence encodes CASSAYSSHEQFF.

The gene calls are TRBV29-1 and TRBJ2-3; D may be TRBD1 (6 bases). The V end lost 6 bases, the J end lost 4 bases, and 14 bases lay between the germline ends. In germline, CDR1 is SQVTM, CDR2 ANQGSEA. This CDR3 region has 13 residues. The CDR3 DNA sequence: TGCAGCGTACACAGGGACGGCCCAGATACGCAGTATTTT. It specifies CSVHRDGPDTQYF.

The chain is built from TRBV7-9 and TRBJ2-5, with TRBD2 matching over 12 bases. The CDR3 sequence is 17 residues long. Germline CDR1 and CDR2: SEHNR and FQNEAQ (reference sequence). After removal of 2 bases from V and 0 bases from J, the junction contained 4 bases not matched to a gene. In nucleotides, the CDR3 is TGTGCCAGCAGCTTAAGGGGACTAGCGGGTCACCAAGAGACCCAGTACTTC. Its translation: CASSLRGLAGHQETQYF.

Note on this clonotype: This may be a read error: a much more frequent sequence differs by one nucleotide. This CDR3 is missing its conserved last phenylalanine or tryptophan, likely due to a read error. Here the CDR3 DNA reads TGCGCCAGCAAGGGAAACACTGAAGCTTTCTCT. Amino acids: CASKGNTEAFS. The chain combines TRBV5-1 with TRBJ1-1; D remains ambiguous. Germline values: CDR1 SGHRS, CDR2 YFSETQ. The CDR3 has 11 residues. V shed 6 bases and J shed 2 bases, with 5 bases lying between them.

In this sample, this clonotype turned up many times. The chain carries TRBV6-1 and TRBJ2-2; D tentatively fits TRBD1 or TRBD2 (5 bases each). The CDR3 extends over 11 amino acids. The germline V gene encodes CDR1 MNHNS and CDR2 SASEGT. V was clipped by 6 bases and J by 12 bases, with 11 bases between them. Written as DNA, the CDR3 is TGTGCCAGCAGGGAGGCAGGGAAGCTGTTTTTT. As protein: CASREAGKLFF.

This clonotype was picked up a small number of times. A read error may be the cause here, since a much bigger clone is one base away. The chain has TRBV2 and TRBJ2-4, with 8 bases matching TRBD1. The J call may be in error: the DNA end matches TRBJ1-2 better. This CDR3 comprises 13 residues. Germline assignment: CDR1 SNHLY and CDR2 FYNNEI. CDR3 region: CASSIRQGNGYTF. The CDR3 DNA reads TGTGCCAGCAGCATCAGACAGGGGAATGGCTACACCTTC.

This clonotype was seen only a few times. The chain uses TRBV30 and TRBJ1-6; D remains unclear. The CDR3 consists of 15 residues. From germline, CDR1 is GTSNPN and CDR2 SVGIG (reference sequence). Trimming took off 3 bases at V and 0 bases at J, with 9 bases between the two ends. The CDR3, as DNA: TGTGCCTGGAGACGACGGAGCTCCTATAATTCACCCCTCCACTTT. This gives the protein CAWRRRSSYNSPLHF. The variable domain in full, completed from reference TRBV30 and TRBJ1-6, reads SQTIHQWPATLVQPVGSPLSLECTVEGTSNPNLYWYRQAAGRGLQLLFYSVGIGQISSEVPQNLSASRPQDRQFILSSKKLLLSDSGFYLCAWRRRSSYNSPLHFGNGTRLTVT.

This clonotype was observed at least ten times. The rearrangement links TRBV6-1 to TRBJ2-7; the match to TRBD2 covers 11 bases. Germline V gene data show CDR1 as MNHNS and CDR2 as SASEGT. The CDR3 contains 14 residues. V was clipped by 5 bases and J by 3 bases; unmatched bases: 3. The DNA for the CDR3 is TGTGCCAGCAGTCGACTAGCGGGGCTCTACGAGCAGTACTTC. This encodes CASSRLAGLYEQYF.

The rearrangement links TRBV3-1 to TRBJ2-3, with D perhaps matching TRBD2 (6 bases). The V and J ends lost 5 bases and 6 bases respectively, with 18 bases between them. This CDR3 is built from 15 residues. Germline-derived CDR1 and CDR2 are LGHDT and YNNKEL (reference sequence). CDR3 amino acids: CASSTELARRDTQYF. The DNA for the CDR3 is TGTGCCAGCAGCACCGAACTAGCCAGGAGGGATACGCAGTATTTT.

V gene TRBV19 combines with J gene TRBJ1-1; D may be TRBD1 (5 bases). The CDR3 consists of 15 residues. The V gene lost 5 bases and the J gene lost 5 bases, with 18 bases spanning the gap. Germline CDR1 and CDR2: LNHDA and SQIVND (reference sequence). The CDR3 bases are TGTGCCAGTAGTGAGCTGGGACGGGCTCCGACTGAAGCTTTCTTT. Encoded protein: CASSELGRAPTEAFF.